This is a list of T cell receptor beta chains from one sample in a study of naive and memory T cell subsets. Each CDR3 protein gets one entry after TCRdb re-called the 5' RACE reads with MiXCR. Found here are about 62,000 distinct CDR3 sequences, 8% of them singletons; the top ten hold roughly 19%. The receptors derive from a female donor in good health. Each CDR3 is given with its conserved first and last residue. A D gene is named only where the DNA matches it firmly. Only some rows state a clone size, as once, few, many or a class for expanded clones.

d_call j_call cdr3_length v_call clone_size cdr3_nt cdr3_aa
NA TRBJ2-5 15 TRBV12-3/TRBV12-4 many TGTGCCAGCAGCCATTTAACGTCGTACCAAGAGACCCAGTACTTC CASSHLTSYQETQYF
NA TRBJ2-7 13 TRBV30 few TGTGCCTGGAGGGGCAACTCTCTACGGGAGCAGTACTTC CAWRGNSLREQYF
TRBD2 TRBJ2-1 14 TRBV11-2 NA TGTGCCAGCAGTCCGACTAGCGGGCCCCAGGAGCAGTTCTTC CASSPTSGPQEQFF
NA TRBJ2-1 13 TRBV29-1 many TGCAGCGTTGTTCCGGGAGCCTACAATGAGCAGTTCTTC CSVVPGAYNEQFF
NA TRBJ1-1 13 TRBV5-4 NA TGTGCCAGCAAGGGGCAGCGGACCGCTGAAGCTTTCTTT CASKGQRTAEAFF
NA TRBJ2-7 16 TRBV15 many TGTGCCACCAGCAGAGAGAGCGCTGCAGGGAGCTACGAGCAGTACTTC CATSRESAAGSYEQYF
NA TRBJ2-7 14 TRBV5-1 many TGCGCCAGCAGCTTGGATAGCGCGAGGGTCGAGCAGTACTTC CASSLDSARVEQYF
NA TRBJ1-2 12 TRBV19 many TGTGCCAGTAGTCCGGGACATCCGAGCTACACCTTC CASSPGHPSYTF
TRBD1 TRBJ1-1 16 TRBV5-1 NA TGCGCCAGCAGTGAGGCAGGGGGTAGTGGGAACACTGAAGCTTTCTTT CASSEAGGSGNTEAFF
NA TRBJ1-2 18 TRBV5-4 many TGTGCCAGCAGCTTGGAATCATATACTCTGCTAGCTAACTATGGCTACACCTTC CASSLESYTLLANYGYTF
NA TRBJ1-1 13 TRBV7-8 many TGTGCCTCTCGGAGAGTAAGGAACACTGAAGCTTTCTTT CASRRVRNTEAFF
TRBD1 TRBJ2-5 15 TRBV7-9 many TGTGCCAGCAGCTGGCTACAGGGGGCTGGGGAGACCCAGTACTTC CASSWLQGAGETQYF
TRBD2 TRBJ2-7 16 TRBV5-5 NA TGTGCCAGCAGCTTATTTCATCGGGGGGGCAGCGACGAGCAGTACTTC CASSLFHRGGSDEQYF
TRBD1 TRBJ2-7 19 TRBV29-1 few TGCAGCGTTGAAGAGGTCCTCGGCGGTACAGGGGCACCCTCCTACGAGCAGTACTTC CSVEEVLGGTGAPSYEQYF
NA TRBJ1-1 17 TRBV12-3/TRBV12-4 NA TGTGCCAGCAGTTTATTTGGGCAGGGATGGAGGAACACTGAAGCTTTCTTT CASSLFGQGWRNTEAFF
TRBD2 TRBJ2-1 15 TRBV28 many TGTGCCAGCAGGGGGCTAGCGGTACGCTACAATGAGCAGTTCTTC CASRGLAVRYNEQFF
TRBD1 TRBJ1-1 20 TRBV7-9 NA TGTGCCAGCAGCCCGGGGAGCCTTAAGACAGGGGGTGAAACGAACACTGAAGCTTTCTTT CASSPGSLKTGGETNTEAFF
NA TRBJ1-5 14 TRBV7-2 many TGTGCCAGCAGCTCCTCAGGGGGCAATCAGCCCCAGCATTTT CASSSSGGNQPQHF
NA TRBJ1-2 15 TRBV6-5 NA TGTGCCAGCAGTTACTCGAATCGGCCAGGCTATGGCTACACCTTC CASSYSNRPGYGYTF
TRBD2 TRBJ2-5 14 TRBV29-1 many TGCAACGAATCGGGACTAGCTTGTTTAGAGACCCAGTACTTC CNESGLACLETQYF
TRBD2 TRBJ2-5 16 TRBV2 NA TGTGCCAGCGTTCAGGCGCCTAGCGGGAGCCAGGAGACCCAGTACTTC CASVQAPSGSQETQYF
TRBD1 TRBJ1-2 17 TRBV5-6 few TGTGCCAGCAGCTCTACCGGGACAGGAGACCTTAACTATGGCTACACCTTC CASSSTGTGDLNYGYTF
TRBD2 TRBJ2-1 18 TRBV6-2/TRBV6-3 NA TGTGCCAGCAGCTCGACGGGCGGGGGGGCGAGCTCCTACAATGAGCAGTTCTTC CASSSTGGGASSYNEQFF